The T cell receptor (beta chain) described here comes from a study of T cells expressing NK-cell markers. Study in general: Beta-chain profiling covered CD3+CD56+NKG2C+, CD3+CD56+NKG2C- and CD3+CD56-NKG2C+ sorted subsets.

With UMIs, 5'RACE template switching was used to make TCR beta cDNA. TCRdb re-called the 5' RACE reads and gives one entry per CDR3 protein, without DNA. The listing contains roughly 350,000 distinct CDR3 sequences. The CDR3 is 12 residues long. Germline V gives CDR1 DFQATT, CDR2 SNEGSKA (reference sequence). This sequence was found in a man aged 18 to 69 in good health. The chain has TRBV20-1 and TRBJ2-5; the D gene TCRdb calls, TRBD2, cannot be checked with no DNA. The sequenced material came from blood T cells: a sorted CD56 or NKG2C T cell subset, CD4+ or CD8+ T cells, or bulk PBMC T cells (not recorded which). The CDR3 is CSARTSGGTQYF.